Listed below are T cell receptor beta chains from one sample, sequenced in a study of identical twins. TCRdb called the 5' RACE reads again in MiXCR, with one record for every CDR3 protein. Here the sample spans 750,000 to 950,000 distinct CDR3 sequences, 9% to 15% being singletons. The same data also contributed to another study, on yellow fever vaccine responses in identical twins.

Sequencing was carried out using PBMCs. These TCRs come from a woman aged 18-35 years in good health. The CDR3 runs from the conserved cysteine through the conserved F or W. A D gene is named only where the DNA matches it firmly. Clone size appears in some rows only: once, few, many, or a class for an expanded clone.

v_gene	abundance	d_gene	j_gene	CDR3nt	CDR3aa
TRBV3-1	-	TRBD1	TRBJ2-1	TGTGCCAGCAGCCCTACGACAGGGGGCATTCGGAATGAGCAGTTCTTC	CASSPTTGGIRNEQFF
TRBV5-6	-	TRBD1	TRBJ2-7	TGTGCCAGCAGCAAGACAGGGTCTCCCTACGAGCAGTACTTC	CASSKTGSPYEQYF
TRBV24-1	few	-	TRBJ2-2	TGTGCCACCACCGACGGGAGCTGGACCGGGGAGCTGTTTTTT	CATTDGSWTGELFF
TRBV5-1	-	-	TRBJ2-5	TGCGCCAGCAGCTTGGACGGGGCGCTGGAGACCCAGTACTTC	CASSLDGALETQYF
TRBV12-5	-	-	TRBJ1-1	TGTGCTAGTGGAACCGGGACAACTGAAGCTTTCTTT	CASGTGTTEAFF
TRBV4-2	-	TRBD2	TRBJ2-7	TGTGCCAGCAGCCAAGACCAAGTGGGGACTAGCGTCTACGAGCAGTACTTC	CASSQDQVGTSVYEQYF
TRBV4-1	few	-	TRBJ1-2	TGCGCCAGCAGCACGTTAGGGGCTACTAACTATGGCTACACCTTC	CASSTLGATNYGYTF
TRBV29-1	many	-	TRBJ1-2	TGCAGCGTTGATGCGGCAGGGAGGGGAATGAATGGCTACACCTTC	CSVDAAGRGMNGYTF
TRBV28	-	-	TRBJ2-1	TGTGCCAGCAGTTTACCTTCCACAGGGATGAATGAGCAGTTCTTC	CASSLPSTGMNEQFF
TRBV10-3	many	-	TRBJ1-5	TGTGCCATCAGTCCACAAGGCAATCAGCCCCAGCATTTT	CAISPQGNQPQHF
TRBV5-1	-	TRBD1	TRBJ1-1	TGCGCCAGCAGCTCCCCCCCGAACAGGGGCCGAACTATGAACACTGAAGCTTTCTTT	CASSSPPNRGRTMNTEAFF
TRBV11-2	many	TRBD1	TRBJ1-1	TGTGCCAGCAGCCTAAGGGACAGGGGTTACACTGAAGCTTTCTTT	CASSLRDRGYTEAFF
TRBV29-1	many	-	TRBJ1-2	TGCAGCGTAGAGAGAGAGGCCGCCAACTATGGCTACACCTTC	CSVEREAANYGYTF
TRBV12-3/TRBV12-4	-	TRBD1	TRBJ1-5	TGTGCCAGCAGTTCCCCCGACAGGGAAAGCAATCAGCCCCAGCATTTT	CASSSPDRESNQPQHF
TRBV5-1	many	TRBD2	TRBJ2-3	TGCGCCAGCAGCCCCAGAGAACTAGCGGCCTCAGATACGCAGTATTTT	CASSPRELAASDTQYF
TRBV4-1	-	-	TRBJ2-3	TGCGCCAGCAGCCAAGAGACGGGGGTGAGGACAGATACGCAGTATTTT	CASSQETGVRTDTQYF
TRBV10-3	-	-	TRBJ2-1	TGTGCCATCAGTGAGTCGCGAGGACCCTCCTACAATGAGCAGTTCTTC	CAISESRGPSYNEQFF
TRBV20-1	few	TRBD1	TRBJ2-5	TGCAGTGCGGGTCCGACAGGGGGCAGGGAGACCCAGTACTTC	CSAGPTGGRETQYF
TRBV18	-	TRBD1	TRBJ2-5	TGTGCCAGCTCCGGACAGGAAGAGACCCAGTACTTC	CASSGQEETQYF
TRBV2	-	-	TRBJ1-6	TGTGCCAGCAGTCGCCAACAGGACTCCTATAATTCACCCCTCCACTTT	CASSRQQDSYNSPLHF
TRBV7-3	once	-	TRBJ2-1	TGTGCCGGGCCTAGAGGATCCCCCTGGGAGGATATGGACAATGAGCAGTTCTTC	CAGPRGSPWEDMDNEQFF
TRBV28	-	TRBD1	TRBJ2-7	TGTGCCAGCACCGGGACAGGGGGCATCTACGAGCAGTACTTC	CASTGTGGIYEQYF
TRBV20-1	-	-	TRBJ2-5	TGCAGTGCTAGGGTGCCGGGAAAAGAGACCCAGTACTTC	CSARVPGKETQYF
TRBV6-5	-	-	TRBJ1-4	TGTGCCAGCAGTTACCAACCGATCCCAACTAATGAAAAACTGTTTTTT	CASSYQPIPTNEKLFF
TRBV20-1	many	TRBD1	TRBJ2-2	TGCAGTGCTAGACCCCCGACAGGGGAGATTGGGAACACCGGGGAGCTGTTTTTT	CSARPPTGEIGNTGELFF